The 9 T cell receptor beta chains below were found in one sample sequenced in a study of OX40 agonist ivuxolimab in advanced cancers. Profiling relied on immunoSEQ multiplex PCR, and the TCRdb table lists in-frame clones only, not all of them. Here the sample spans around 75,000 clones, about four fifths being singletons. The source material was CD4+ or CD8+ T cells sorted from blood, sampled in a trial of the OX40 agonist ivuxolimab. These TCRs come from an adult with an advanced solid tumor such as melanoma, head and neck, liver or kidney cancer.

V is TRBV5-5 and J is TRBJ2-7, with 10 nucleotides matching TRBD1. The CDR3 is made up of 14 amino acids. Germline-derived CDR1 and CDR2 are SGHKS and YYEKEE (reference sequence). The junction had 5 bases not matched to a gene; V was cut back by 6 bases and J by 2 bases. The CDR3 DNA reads TGTGCCAGCAATCAGGGACAGGGGCCCTACGAGCAGTACTTC. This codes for CASNQGQGPYEQYF. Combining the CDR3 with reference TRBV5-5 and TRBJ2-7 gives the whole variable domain DAGVTQSPTHLIKTRGQQVTLRCSPISGHKSVSWYQQVLGQGPQFIFQYYEKEERGRGNFPDRFSARQFPNYSSELNVNALLLGDSALYLCASNQGQGPYEQYFGPGTRLTVT.

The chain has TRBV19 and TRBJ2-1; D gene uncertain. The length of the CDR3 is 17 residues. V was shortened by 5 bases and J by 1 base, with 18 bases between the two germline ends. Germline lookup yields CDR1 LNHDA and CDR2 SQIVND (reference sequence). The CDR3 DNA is TGTGCCAGTAGTTTTGGGGTCGTGGTTTTGTCCTACAATGAGCAGTTCTTC. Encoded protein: CASSFGVVVLSYNEQFF. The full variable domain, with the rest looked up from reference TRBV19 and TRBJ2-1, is DGGITQSPKYLFRKEGQNVTLSCEQNLNHDAMYWYRQDPGQGLRLIYYSQIVNDFQKGDIAEGYSVSREKKESFPLTVTSAQKNPTAFYLCASSFGVVVLSYNEQFFGPGTRLTVL.

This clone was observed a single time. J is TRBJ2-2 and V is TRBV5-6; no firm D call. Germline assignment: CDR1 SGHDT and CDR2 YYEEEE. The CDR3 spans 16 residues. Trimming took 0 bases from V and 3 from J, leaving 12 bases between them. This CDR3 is CASSLVSGGYTGELFF. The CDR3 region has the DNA TGTGCCAGCAGCTTGGTATCAGGCGGATACACCGGGGAGCTGTTTTTT.

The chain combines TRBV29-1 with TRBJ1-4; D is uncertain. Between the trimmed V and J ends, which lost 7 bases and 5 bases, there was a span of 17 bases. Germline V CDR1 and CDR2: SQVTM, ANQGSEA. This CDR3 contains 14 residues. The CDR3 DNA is TGCAGCGCTCTGTACGCCCAATCCAATGAAAAACTGTTTTTT. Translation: CSALYAQSNEKLFF.

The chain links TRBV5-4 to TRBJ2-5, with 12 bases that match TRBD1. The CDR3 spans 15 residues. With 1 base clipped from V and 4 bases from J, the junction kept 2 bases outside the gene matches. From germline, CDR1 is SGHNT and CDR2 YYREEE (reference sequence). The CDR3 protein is CASSLPGQGAETQYF. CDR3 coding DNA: TGTGCCAGCAGCTTGCCGGGACAGGGGGCAGAGACCCAGTACTTC.

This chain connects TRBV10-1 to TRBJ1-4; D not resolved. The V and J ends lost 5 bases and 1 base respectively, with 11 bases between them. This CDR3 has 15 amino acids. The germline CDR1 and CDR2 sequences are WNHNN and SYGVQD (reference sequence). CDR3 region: CASSSPGGTNEKLFF. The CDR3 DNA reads TGCGCCAGCAGTTCTCCGGGAGGAACTAATGAAAAACTGTTTTTT.

CDR3 nucleotides: TGTGCCAGCAGCGCAGCGGGGACGACGAACACTGAAGCTTTCTTT. It specifies CASSAAGTTNTEAFF. This rearrangement joins TRBV11-2 to TRBJ1-1; D may be TRBD1 (5 bases). The germline CDR1 and CDR2 sequences are SGHAT and FQNNGV. V was shortened by 5 bases and J by 1 base, with 14 bases between the two germline ends. The CDR3 has 15 amino acids.

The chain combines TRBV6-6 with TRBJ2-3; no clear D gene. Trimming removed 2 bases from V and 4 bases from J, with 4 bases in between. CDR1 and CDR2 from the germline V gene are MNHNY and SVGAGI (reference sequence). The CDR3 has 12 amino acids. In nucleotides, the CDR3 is TGTGCCAGCAGTTACGGCCCAGATACGCAGTATTTT. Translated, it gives CASSYGPDTQYF.

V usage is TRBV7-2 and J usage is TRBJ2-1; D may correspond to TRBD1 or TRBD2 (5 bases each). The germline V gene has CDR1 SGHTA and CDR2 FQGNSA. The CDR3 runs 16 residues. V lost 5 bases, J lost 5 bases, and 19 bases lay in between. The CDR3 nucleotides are TGTGCCAGCAGCCATAAATCTGGAAGAGGGGACAATGAGCAGTTCTTC. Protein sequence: CASSHKSGRGDNEQFF.